What follows are 20 T cell receptor beta chains derived from one specimen sequenced in a study of human T cells and chemical hapten exposure. Noted time point: patch test 1, 2 weeks after DPC sensitization. Treatment given: therapeutic diphenylcyclopropenone sensitization with weekly scalp DPC. One entry per CDR3 protein results from TCRdb running MiXCR on the RACE reads. The sample lists 150,000 to 200,000 distinct CDR3 sequences; roughly 15% were seen once. The material was whole blood, obtained in connection with sensitization to the hapten diphenylcyclopropenone (DPC). Receptor source: a woman aged 25-40 years with alopecia areata. Some clones in this sample may be carry-over from other donors' samples.

This clonotype was counted a few times. The J gene is TRBJ2-7, the V gene TRBV21-1. TRBV21-1 is flagged as a pseudogene. The CDR3 extends over 14 amino acids. Here the CDR3 DNA reads TGTGCCAGCAGCACACAGTTGAACCACTACGAGCAGTACTTC. Amino acid sequence: CASSTQLNHYEQYF.

This clonotype has just a few counts. This chain connects TRBV25-1 to TRBJ2-1; D gene uncertain. Germline loops: CDR1 MGHDK, CDR2 SYGVNS. The V end lost 8 bases, the J end lost 6 bases, and 14 bases lay between the germline ends. The CDR3 covers 13 residues. As DNA, the CDR3 is TGTGCCAGCGGAAGGTCGGGCGGCAATGAGCAGTTCTTC. It translates to CASGRSGGNEQFF.

This clonotype was observed a handful of times. V gene TRBV7-2 combines with J gene TRBJ1-1; no clear D gene. Germline V CDR1 and CDR2: SGHTA, FQGNSA. CDR3 length equals 14 residues. V was clipped by 5 bases and J by 5 bases, with 15 bases between them. CDR3 region: CASSQSLMRTEAFF. The CDR3 DNA reads TGTGCCAGCAGCCAAAGCCTCATGAGGACTGAAGCTTTCTTT.

In its sample, this clonotype was seen a few times. The rearrangement joins TRBV27 to TRBJ2-3; 11 bases are shared with TRBD2. The length of the CDR3 is 15 residues. Trimming removed 5 bases from V and 5 bases from J; junction bases left unmatched: 6. In germline, CDR1 is MNHEY, CDR2 SMNVEV (reference sequence). The DNA for the CDR3 is TGTGCCAGCAGTCCCCTAGCGGGAGGAAGAGATACGCAGTATTTT. Translated: CASSPLAGGRDTQYF.

This clonotype appeared a few times. The CDR3 nucleotides read TGTGCCAGCAGTGAAGTAGGGTACAACACTGAAGCTTTCTTT. Protein product: CASSEVGYNTEAFF. The V gene is TRBV2, the J gene TRBJ1-1, with D unresolved. The CDR3 is made up of 14 amino acids. Germline values: CDR1 SNHLY, CDR2 FYNNEI. Trimming pared 1 base from V and 2 bases from J, leaving 8 bases between.

In this sample, this clonotype turned up a few times. The CDR3 DNA is TGTGCCAGCAGCTCCGGACTAGGCGCCGGGGAGCTGTTTTTT. Protein product: CASSSGLGAGELFF. The rearrangement joins TRBV11-3 to TRBJ2-2; TRBD2 matches 7 bases. Germline CDR1 and CDR2: SGHNT and YENEEA. V trimming: 4 bases; J trimming: 6 bases; junction bases outside the gene matches: 5. This CDR3 spans 14 amino acids. The whole variable domain, remainder taken from reference TRBV11-3 and TRBJ2-2, is EAGVVQSPRYKIIEKKQPVAFWCNPISGHNTLYWYLQNLGQGPELLIRYENEEAVDDSQLPKDRFSAERLKGVDSTLKIQPAELGDSAVYLCASSSGLGAGELFFGEGSRLTVL.

This clonotype was seen only a few times. The chain employs TRBV29-1 and TRBJ1-1; 7 positions agree with TRBD1. CDR1 and CDR2 (germline): SQVTM, ANQGSEA. The V gene end was trimmed by 3 bases and the J gene end by 3 bases; junction bases not matched to a gene: 4. CDR3 length: 13 amino acids. The CDR3 DNA reads as TGCAGCGTTGAGTTGGGACAGCACACTGAAGCTTTCTTT. The encoded protein is CSVELGQHTEAFF.

The chain carries TRBV5-6 and TRBJ1-1; D is uncertain. The CDR3 contains 12 residues. Germline V gene lookup returns CDR1 SGHDT and CDR2 YYEEEE. V was shortened by 1 base and J by 7 bases, with 8 bases between the two germline ends. The CDR3 loop is CASSLQWSEAFF. The CDR3 DNA reads TGTGCCAGCAGCTTGCAGTGGAGTGAAGCTTTCTTT.

This chain joins TRBV6-2 or TRBV6-3 and TRBJ2-7, with 8 positions matching TRBD1. Germline V gene data show CDR1 as MNHEY and CDR2 as SVGEGT. This CDR3 is 15 amino acids long. The V and J ends lost 7 bases and 1 base, in that order; junction bases with no gene match: 9. The CDR3, as DNA: TGTGCCAGCACCGGAGGACAGGGAACTTCCTACGAGCAGTACTTC. Its protein is CASTGGQGTSYEQYF.

J is TRBJ2-5 and V is TRBV5-4, with 7 bases lining up with TRBD1. The length of the CDR3 is 15 residues. Germline lookup yields CDR1 SGHNT and CDR2 YYREEE (reference sequence). With 4 bases clipped from V and 4 bases from J, the junction kept 10 bases outside the gene matches. CDR3 nucleotide sequence: TGTGCCAGCAGCATACCGGGACAGCGAGGAGAGACCCAGTACTTC. Translating it yields CASSIPGQRGETQYF.

The genes are TRBV20-1 and TRBJ1-2; TRBD1 matches at 7 bases. The CDR3 totals 13 residues. V dropped 6 bases and J dropped 6; count of bases not matched to a gene: 10. Looked up from germline, CDR1 is DFQATT and CDR2 is SNEGSKA (reference sequence). The CDR3 spells CSATDRLPNGYTF. CDR3 sequence (DNA): TGCAGTGCAACGGACAGGCTGCCCAATGGCTACACCTTC.

In this sample, this clonotype turned up a few times. This rearrangement joins TRBV12-3 or TRBV12-4 to TRBJ1-3; maybe TRBD1 (6 bases). The CDR3 has 14 amino acids. V was shortened by 8 bases and J by 1 base, with 12 bases between the two germline ends. The CDR3 DNA sequence: TGTGCCAGCGGAACAGGGAGGTCTGGAAACACCATATATTTT. This translates into CASGTGRSGNTIYF.

The gene calls are TRBV6-2 or TRBV6-3 and TRBJ1-1; no reliable D call. The germline V and J ends were trimmed by 4 bases and 1 base, with 7 bases remaining between them. CDR3 length: 13 residues. Per the germline V gene, CDR1 is MNHEY and CDR2 is SVGEGT. This CDR3 reads CASSSRANTEAFF. The CDR3 coding sequence is TGTGCCAGCAGTTCGCGGGCGAACACTGAAGCTTTCTTT.

CDR3 sequence (DNA): TGCGCCAGCAGCTCACCCCGACAGGGGGCCCCACCTAACTCTGGGGCCAACGTCCTGACTTTC. Translation gives CASSSPRQGAPPNSGANVLTF. The chain employs TRBV5-1 and TRBJ2-6, with TRBD1 matching 10 bases. The junction had 15 bases not matched to a gene; V was cut back by 3 bases and J by 0 bases. CDR1 and CDR2 from the germline V gene are SGHRS and YFSETQ. The CDR3 consists of 21 residues.

This clonotype has a count of ten or more. The CDR3 reads CASSPPTVDTQYF. The CDR3 nucleotides are TGTGCCAGCTCACCACCCACTGTAGATACGCAGTATTTT. The J gene is TRBJ2-3, the V gene TRBV18; no firm D call. V was cut by 0 bases and J by 5 bases, with 6 bases left in between. The CDR3 contains 13 residues. Germline CDR1 and CDR2: KGHSH and LQKENI.

This clonotype was recorded many times. The chain uses TRBV6-2 or TRBV6-3 and TRBJ1-2, with TRBD1 matching over 12 bases. The V gene's germline CDR1 is MNHEY and CDR2 SVGEGT. This CDR3 spans 15 amino acids. V was pared by 6 bases and J by 3 bases, with 5 bases of the junction left unmatched. CDR3 loop: CASRTGTGGDYGYTF. CDR3 nucleotides: TGTGCCAGCAGGACCGGGACAGGGGGCGACTATGGCTACACCTTC.

This clonotype turned up a few times. The V and J genes are TRBV20-1 and TRBJ2-3, with 11 bases matching TRBD2. Germline V gives CDR1 DFQATT, CDR2 SNEGSKA (reference sequence). V was pared by 5 bases and J by 3 bases, with 13 bases of the junction left unmatched. This CDR3 spans 17 amino acids. The chain's CDR3 is CSADEIPSGGPTDTQYF. The CDR3 DNA sequence: TGCAGTGCTGACGAAATCCCTAGCGGGGGGCCGACAGATACGCAGTATTTT.

The rearrangement uses TRBV7-3 and TRBJ2-1; D is unclear. From germline, CDR1 is SGHTA and CDR2 FQGTGA. This CDR3 contains 15 residues. Trimming stripped 6 bases from V and 8 bases from J, with 20 bases between. Here the CDR3 DNA reads TGTGCCAGCAGTCCTTCAACGGAGCATGTCGATGAGCAGTTCTTC. Amino acid sequence: CASSPSTEHVDEQFF. The full variable domain, in which reference TRBV7-3 and TRBJ2-1 provide the parts outside the CDR3, is GAGVSQTPSNKVTEKGKYVELRCDPISGHTALYWYRQSLGQGPEFLIYFQGTGAADDSGLPNDRFFAVRPEGSVSTLKIQRTERGDSAVYLCASSPSTEHVDEQFFGPGTRLTVL.

V usage is TRBV5-6 and J usage is TRBJ2-5, with D possibly called TRBD1 or TRBD2 (5 bases each). Trimming stripped 4 bases from V and 4 bases from J, with 17 bases between. CDR3 size: 15 residues. From germline, CDR1 is SGHDT and CDR2 YYEEEE. DNA for the CDR3: TGTGCCAGCAGCCTCCAAGGTCCGGGGACAGAGACCCAGTACTTC. Its protein product is CASSLQGPGTETQYF.

This clonotype has only a few counts. The chain combines TRBV10-3 with TRBJ1-4, with 11 bases that match TRBD1. J gave up 8 bases and V 6 bases, and 8 bases lay outside the gene matches. The germline gives CDR1 ENHRY, CDR2 SYGVKD. The CDR3 has 15 amino acids. DNA of the CDR3: TGTGCCATCAGCGAACCCGGGACAGGGGGAGAAAAACTGTTTTTT. It is translated as CAISEPGTGGEKLFF.